This T cell receptor beta chain came from a study of a mutant IDH1 vaccine in newly diagnosed glioma. Assay: immunoSEQ multiplex PCR; the TCRdb copy retains only in-frame clones and omits some. The data show about 40,000 clones, roughly 92% seen once. Germline-derived CDR1 and CDR2 are KGHSH and LQKENI. This CDR3 has 15 residues. Trimming removed 4 bases at V and 0 bases at J, with 9 bases between. In regard to this clone: The antigen is unknown.

As for time point: week 5, during vaccination. Vaccination used 300 ug of mutant IDH1 20-mer peptide per dose, with topical imiquimod. The chain combines TRBV18 with TRBJ2-2; tentatively, D is TRBD1 or TRBD2 (5 bases each). This receptor was taken from a man aged 50-60 years with glioma. The source material was PBMCs, sampled from a glioma patient whose treatment included an IDH1 peptide vaccine. CDR3 coding DNA: TGTGCCAGCTCACTGGGACGTCCGAACACCGGGGAGCTGTTTTTT. Translated, it gives CASSLGRPNTGELFF. Full variable domain (rest looked up from reference TRBV18 and TRBJ2-2): NAGVMQNPRHLVRRRGQEARLRCSPMKGHSHVYWYRQLPEEGLKFMVYLQKENIIDESGMPKERFSAEFPKEGPSILRIQQVVRGDSAAYFCASSLGRPNTGELFFGEGSRLTVL.